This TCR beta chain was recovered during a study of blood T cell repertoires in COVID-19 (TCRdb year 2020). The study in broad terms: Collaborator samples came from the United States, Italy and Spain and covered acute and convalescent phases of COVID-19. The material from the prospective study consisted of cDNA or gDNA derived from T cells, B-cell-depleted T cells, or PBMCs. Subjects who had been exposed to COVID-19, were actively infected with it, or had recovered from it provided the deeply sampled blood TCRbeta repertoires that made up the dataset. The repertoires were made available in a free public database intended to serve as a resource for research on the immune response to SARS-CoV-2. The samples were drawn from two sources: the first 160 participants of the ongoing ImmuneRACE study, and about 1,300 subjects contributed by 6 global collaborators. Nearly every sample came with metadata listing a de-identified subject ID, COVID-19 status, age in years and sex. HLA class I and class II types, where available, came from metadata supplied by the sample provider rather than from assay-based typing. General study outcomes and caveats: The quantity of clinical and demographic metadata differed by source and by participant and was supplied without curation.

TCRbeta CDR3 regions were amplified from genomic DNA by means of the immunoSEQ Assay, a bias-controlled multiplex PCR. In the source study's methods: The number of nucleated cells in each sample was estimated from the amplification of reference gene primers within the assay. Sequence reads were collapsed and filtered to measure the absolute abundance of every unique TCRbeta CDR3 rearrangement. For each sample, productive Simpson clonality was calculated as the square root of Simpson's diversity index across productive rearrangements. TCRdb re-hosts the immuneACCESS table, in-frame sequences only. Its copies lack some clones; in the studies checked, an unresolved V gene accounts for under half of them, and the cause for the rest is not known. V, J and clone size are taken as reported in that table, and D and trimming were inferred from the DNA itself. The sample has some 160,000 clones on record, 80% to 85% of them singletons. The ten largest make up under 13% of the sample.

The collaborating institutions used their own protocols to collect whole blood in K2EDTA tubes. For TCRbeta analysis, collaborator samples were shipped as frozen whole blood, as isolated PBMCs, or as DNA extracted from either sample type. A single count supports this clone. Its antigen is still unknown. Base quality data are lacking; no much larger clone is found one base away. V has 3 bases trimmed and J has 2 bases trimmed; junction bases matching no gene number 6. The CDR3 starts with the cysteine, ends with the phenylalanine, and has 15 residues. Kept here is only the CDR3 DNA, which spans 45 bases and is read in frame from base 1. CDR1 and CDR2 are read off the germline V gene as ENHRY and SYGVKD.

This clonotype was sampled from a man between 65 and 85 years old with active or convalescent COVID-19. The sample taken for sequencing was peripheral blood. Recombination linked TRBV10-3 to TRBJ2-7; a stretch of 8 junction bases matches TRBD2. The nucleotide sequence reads TGTGCCATCAGTGATCGGGATAGCGGGACCTACGAGCAGTACTTC. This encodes CAISDRDSGTYEQYF.